These 7 T cell receptor beta chains were all obtained from the same sample, sequenced in a study of identical twins. Each CDR3 protein gets one entry after TCRdb re-called the 5' RACE reads with MiXCR. Seen here are hundreds of thousands of distinct CDR3 sequences, 8.6% observed once, and the top ten hold 0.98%. The same data also went into a second study, on yellow fever vaccine responses in identical twins.

The sample was PBMCs. The origin of the receptors is a young woman in good health.

Many counts were recorded for this clonotype. The rearrangement joins TRBV11-1 to TRBJ2-7, with D unclear. CDR3 length: 14 amino acids. Germline V gene data show CDR1 as SGHAT and CDR2 as FQDESV (reference sequence). Trimming left V 5 bases short and J 1 base short, with 12 bases between. CDR3 nucleotide sequence: TGTGCCAGCAGCCCCTTGCAGGTATCCTACGAGCAGTACTTC. Its protein is CASSPLQVSYEQYF.

The chain joins TRBV7-2 to TRBJ2-2, with 9 bases aligning to TRBD1. CDR1 and CDR2 from the germline V gene are SGHTA and FQGNSA. With 5 bases clipped from V and 7 bases from J, the junction kept 5 bases outside the gene matches. CDR3 size: 14 residues. CDR3 bases: TGTGCCAGCAGCAAGGACAGGGGTGGCGGGGAGCTGTTTTTT. It codes for CASSKDRGGGELFF.

This clonotype was detected only a few times. This chain joins TRBV6-1 and TRBJ1-1; D is perhaps TRBD1 (5 bases). V was trimmed by 5 bases and J by 7 bases, leaving 14 bases between them. Looked up from germline, CDR1 is MNHNS and CDR2 is SASEGT. There are 13 residues in the CDR3. This chain's CDR3 is CASSKGHGLEAFF. Here the CDR3 DNA reads TGTGCCAGCAGTAAAGGACACGGCCTTGAAGCTTTCTTT.

The V and J genes are TRBV7-9 and TRBJ2-3, with D possibly called TRBD1 or TRBD2 (5 bases each). V was cut by 2 bases and J by 1 base, with 10 bases left in between. CDR1 is SEHNR, CDR2 FQNEAQ, per germline (reference sequence). CDR3 length: 15 amino acids. CDR3 nucleotides: TGTGCCAGCAGCTTAATACAGGAGGGCACAGATACGCAGTATTTT. Translated, it gives CASSLIQEGTDTQYF.

The chain links TRBV7-8 to TRBJ2-1, with TRBD2 identical over 9 bases. The germline CDR1 and CDR2 sequences are SGHVS and FQNEAQ. The CDR3 has 16 amino acids. With V trimmed by 5 bases and J by 2 bases, 7 bases remained unmatched. The CDR3, as DNA: TGTGCCAGCAGCCCAGCGGGACTAGCCGCCTACAATGAGCAGTTCTTC. Encoded protein: CASSPAGLAAYNEQFF.

In this sample, this clonotype turned up a few times. CDR3: CASSPAGTTNTGELFF. In nucleotides, the CDR3 is TGTGCCAGCAGCCCCGCCGGGACAACGAACACCGGGGAGCTGTTTTTT. The chain has TRBV5-4 and TRBJ2-2, with D possibly TRBD1 on 6 matching bases. Trimming took off 4 bases at V and 0 bases at J, with 13 bases between the two ends. CDR1 and CDR2 (germline): SGHNT, YYREEE (reference sequence). The CDR3 has 16 residues. Full variable domain (remainder filled in from reference TRBV5-4 and TRBJ2-2): ETGVTQSPTHLIKTRGQQVTLRCSSQSGHNTVSWYQQALGQGPQFIFQYYREEENGRGNFPPRFSGLQFPNYSSELNVNALELDDSALYLCASSPAGTTNTGELFFGEGSRLTVL.

This chain links TRBV6-1 with TRBJ2-7, with D perhaps matching TRBD1 (6 bases). CDR3 size: 13 residues. Trimming took 11 bases from V and 6 from J, leaving 20 bases between them. Germline V lookup: CDR1 MNHNS, CDR2 SASEGT. The CDR3 bases are TGTGCCGGCCACTTTGGGACATCCCCCGAGCAGTACTTC. Amino acids: CAGHFGTSPEQYF.